These T cell receptor beta chains were read from a single sample in a study of blood T cells in healthy people across ages. TCRdb re-called the 5' RACE reads with MiXCR, one entry per CDR3 protein. The sample gives just over 800,000 distinct CDR3 sequences, 55% to 65% of which show up once; roughly a quarter is in the top ten. The sequenced sample was blood. The receptors originated from a young man in good health. Each CDR3 is given with its conserved first and last residue. The order of the fields is V gene, J gene, clone size, D gene, CDR3 protein, CDR3 DNA. D genes are given only for firm matches. Some rows have no size entry. The others give once, few or many, or a class for an expanded clone.

V: TRBV28
J: TRBJ2-5
size: .
D: .
CDR3: CASSPSGSGGIETQYF
DNA: TGTGCCAGCAGTCCATCGGGGAGTGGGGGGATTGAGACCCAGTACTTC

V: TRBV18
J: TRBJ1-2
size: .
D: .
CDR3: CASSPQPGVSYGYTF
DNA: TGTGCCAGCTCACCCCAACCAGGGGTTTCCTATGGCTACACCTTC

V: TRBV10-3
J: TRBJ2-5
size: once
D: TRBD1
CDR3: CATRQGATGETQYF
DNA: TGTGCCACAAGACAGGGGGCAACTGGAGAGACCCAGTACTTC

V: TRBV21-1
J: TRBJ2-1
size: .
D: .
CDR3: CATGGVPNNEQFF
DNA: TGTGCCACCGGGGGAGTTCCCAACAATGAGCAGTTCTTC

V: TRBV4-2
J: TRBJ1-2
size: .
D: TRBD1
CDR3: CASSQDRTGQNYGYTF
DNA: TGTGCCAGCAGCCAAGATCGGACAGGGCAGAACTATGGCTACACCTTC

V: TRBV10-3
J: TRBJ2-3
size: few
D: .
CDR3: CATGGGESDTQYF
DNA: TGTGCCACCGGGGGCGGGGAGTCAGATACGCAGTATTTT

V: TRBV7-9
J: TRBJ1-4
size: few
D: TRBD1
CDR3: CASSVGQGAGEKLFF
DNA: TGTGCCAGCAGCGTGGGACAGGGGGCTGGAGAAAAACTGTTTTTT

V: TRBV10-3
J: TRBJ2-7
size: .
D: .
CDR3: CAISERVHVGNEQYF
DNA: TGTGCCATCAGTGAAAGGGTCCACGTCGGTAACGAGCAGTACTTC

V: TRBV7-2
J: TRBJ1-4
size: .
D: TRBD1
CDR3: CASSLPGQGVVGEKLFF
DNA: TGTGCCAGCAGCCTCCCGGGACAGGGGGTGGTCGGGGAAAAACTGTTTTTT

V: TRBV29-1
J: TRBJ2-4
size: .
D: .
CDR3: CSARRGQSYGQYF
DNA: TGCAGCGCTAGGAGGGGCCAATCTTACGGGCAGTACTTC

V: TRBV3-1
J: TRBJ1-6
size: few
D: TRBD1
CDR3: CASSQGTGSSYNSPLHF
DNA: TGTGCCAGCAGCCAAGGGACAGGGAGCTCCTATAATTCACCCCTCCACTTT

V: TRBV9
J: TRBJ2-3
size: .
D: .
CDR3: CASSPGGVRTDTQYF
DNA: TGTGCCAGCAGCCCCGGCGGGGTGAGGACAGATACGCAGTATTTT

V: TRBV7-3
J: TRBJ2-3
size: .
D: TRBD2
CDR3: CASSLISGGSTDTQYF
DNA: TGTGCCAGCAGCTTAATTAGCGGGGGAAGCACAGATACGCAGTATTTT

V: TRBV9
J: TRBJ2-7
size: .
D: TRBD2
CDR3: CASSQTSGPSYEQYF
DNA: TGTGCCAGCAGCCAGACTAGCGGGCCCTCCTACGAGCAGTACTTC

V: TRBV10-3
J: TRBJ1-4
size: .
D: TRBD1
CDR3: CAIRAGGSATNEELFF
DNA: TGTGCCATCAGGGCAGGGGGATCCGCAACTAATGAAGAACTGTTTTTT

V: TRBV10-3
J: TRBJ1-5
size: many
D: .
CDR3: CAISPSNQPQHF
DNA: TGTGCCATCAGTCCCAGCAATCAGCCCCAGCATTTT

V: TRBV6-5
J: TRBJ2-6
size: .
D: .
CDR3: CASKGGYANVLTF
DNA: TGTGCCAGCAAGGGGGGGTACGCCAACGTCCTGACTTTC

V: TRBV7-9
J: TRBJ2-5
size: few
D: .
CDR3: CASSRNGGETQYF
DNA: TGTGCCAGCAGCAGGAATGGGGGAGAGACCCAGTACTTC

V: TRBV6-2/TRBV6-3
J: TRBJ2-1
size: .
D: TRBD1
CDR3: CASEGRDRDYNEQFF
DNA: TGTGCCAGCGAGGGAAGGGACAGGGACTACAATGAGCAGTTCTTC

V: TRBV7-6
J: TRBJ1-2
size: .
D: .
CDR3: CASSFGQYGYTF
DNA: TGTGCCAGCAGCTTTGGGCAATATGGCTACACCTTC

V: TRBV7-9
J: TRBJ2-7
size: few
D: .
CDR3: CASSLSLTWGEQYF
DNA: TGTGCCAGCAGCTTAAGTTTAACGTGGGGTGAGCAGTACTTC

V: TRBV29-1
J: TRBJ2-3
size: .
D: .
CDR3: CSVEDNSRPDTQYF
DNA: TGCAGCGTTGAAGATAATAGCAGGCCGGATACGCAGTATTTT

V: TRBV4-2
J: TRBJ1-2
size: .
D: .
CDR3: CASSQANIYGYTF
DNA: TGTGCCAGCAGCCAAGCAAACATCTATGGCTACACCTTC

V: TRBV20-1
J: TRBJ2-5
size: .
D: .
CDR3: CSAQSSTGAGEQYF
DNA: TGCAGTGCCCAGTCGTCCACCGGTGCAGGGGAGCAGTACTTC

V: TRBV7-9
J: TRBJ2-5
size: once
D: TRBD1
CDR3: CTSSLHARDSETQYF
DNA: TGTACCAGCAGCTTACATGCCCGGGACAGCGAGACCCAGTACTTC

V: TRBV24-1
J: TRBJ1-5
size: .
D: .
CDR3: CATSETYNQPQHF
DNA: TGTGCCACCAGTGAGACATACAATCAGCCCCAGCATTTT

V: TRBV3-1
J: TRBJ2-1
size: .
D: .
CDR3: CASTREPDNEQFF
DNA: TGTGCCAGCACCCGGGAACCTGACAATGAGCAGTTCTTC